These T cell receptor beta chains were read from a single sample in a study of blood T cells in healthy people across ages. One entry per CDR3 protein results from TCRdb running MiXCR on the 5' RACE reads. The repertoire holds 650,000 to 700,000 distinct CDR3 sequences, with approximately 30% as singletons. Sample: blood. These receptors were collected from a woman aged 80 or older in good health. CDR3s include the opening cysteine and the closing phenylalanine or tryptophan. D genes are given only for firm matches. A row's size may be missing; if present it is once, few, many or a size class.

j_call: TRBJ2-6
d_call: TRBD1
clone_size: -
v_call: TRBV4-3
cdr3_aa: CASSQDRASGANVLTF
cdr3_nt: TGCGCCAGCAGTCAAGACAGGGCATCTGGGGCCAACGTCCTGACTTTC

j_call: TRBJ2-6
d_call: TRBD1
clone_size: few
v_call: TRBV18
cdr3_aa: CASSVPGQGDNVLTF
cdr3_nt: TGTGCCAGCTCAGTGCCGGGACAGGGGGACAACGTCCTGACTTTC

j_call: TRBJ2-7
d_call: -
clone_size: many
v_call: TRBV11-2
cdr3_aa: CASSLTPTGYEQYF
cdr3_nt: TGTGCCAGCAGCTTAACTCCGACAGGCTACGAGCAGTACTTC

j_call: TRBJ1-1
d_call: -
clone_size: -
v_call: TRBV29-1
cdr3_aa: CSSVGGKDTEAFF
cdr3_nt: TGCAGCTCCGTGGGGGGAAAGGACACTGAAGCTTTCTTT

j_call: TRBJ1-5
d_call: -
clone_size: few
v_call: TRBV20-1
cdr3_aa: CSAGTALSNQPQHF
cdr3_nt: TGCAGTGCGGGGACGGCTCTTAGCAATCAGCCCCAGCATTTT

j_call: TRBJ2-3
d_call: TRBD2
clone_size: many
v_call: TRBV12-3/TRBV12-4
cdr3_aa: CASSPGTNTDTQYF
cdr3_nt: TGTGCCAGCAGTCCCGGGACTAACACAGATACGCAGTATTTT

j_call: TRBJ2-4
d_call: TRBD2
clone_size: -
v_call: TRBV7-2
cdr3_aa: CASSTSGVNIQYF
cdr3_nt: TGTGCCAGTAGTACTAGCGGGGTGAACATTCAGTACTTC

j_call: TRBJ2-3
d_call: TRBD2
clone_size: many
v_call: TRBV5-1
cdr3_aa: CASSLSGTLPYF
cdr3_nt: TGCGCCAGCAGCCTTAGCGGGACACTTCCGTATTTT

j_call: TRBJ2-1
d_call: TRBD2
clone_size: many
v_call: TRBV12-3/TRBV12-4
cdr3_aa: CASSLVGGLAGINEQFF
cdr3_nt: TGTGCCAGCAGTTTAGTAGGGGGACTAGCGGGAATAAATGAGCAGTTCTTC

j_call: TRBJ2-1
d_call: -
clone_size: -
v_call: TRBV5-5
cdr3_aa: CASSSSSREQFF
cdr3_nt: TGTGCCAGCAGCTCTTCTTCCCGTGAGCAGTTCTTC

j_call: TRBJ1-2
d_call: -
clone_size: -
v_call: TRBV5-1
cdr3_aa: CASSLDAGAQGPSSPYGYTF
cdr3_nt: TGCGCCAGCAGCTTGGACGCTGGGGCCCAGGGTCCCAGCAGCCCTTATGGCTACACCTTC

j_call: TRBJ2-3
d_call: TRBD1
clone_size: many
v_call: TRBV12-5
cdr3_aa: CASGLVQGGGTGRTDTQYF
cdr3_nt: TGTGCTAGTGGTTTGGTACAGGGAGGCGGGACAGGGAGGACAGATACGCAGTATTTT

j_call: TRBJ1-1
d_call: -
clone_size: few
v_call: TRBV20-1
cdr3_aa: CSASLGGENTEAFF
cdr3_nt: TGCAGTGCTAGTTTAGGCGGGGAGAACACTGAAGCTTTCTTT

j_call: TRBJ2-7
d_call: -
clone_size: many
v_call: TRBV12-3/TRBV12-4
cdr3_aa: CASSSSGLSYEQYF
cdr3_nt: TGTGCCAGCAGTTCCTCGGGACTGTCCTACGAGCAGTACTTC

j_call: TRBJ2-7
d_call: TRBD1
clone_size: many
v_call: TRBV7-6
cdr3_aa: CASSLIADRSEQYF
cdr3_nt: TGTGCCAGCAGCTTAATTGCGGACAGGAGCGAGCAGTACTTC

j_call: TRBJ2-1
d_call: TRBD1
clone_size: many
v_call: TRBV7-9
cdr3_aa: CASSFPGQGSDEQFF
cdr3_nt: TGTGCCAGCAGTTTTCCGGGACAGGGGTCCGATGAGCAGTTCTTC

j_call: TRBJ2-1
d_call: -
clone_size: many
v_call: TRBV5-1
cdr3_aa: CASSLMGRGFYNEQFF
cdr3_nt: TGCGCCAGCAGCTTGATGGGCAGGGGATTTTACAATGAGCAGTTCTTC

j_call: TRBJ2-3
d_call: -
clone_size: -
v_call: TRBV6-1
cdr3_aa: CASLDEQGFFTLSSTGTQYF
cdr3_nt: TGTGCCAGCCTAGACGAACAGGGCTTTTTCACGCTCAGCAGCACAGGTACGCAGTATTTT

j_call: TRBJ2-4
d_call: TRBD2
clone_size: -
v_call: TRBV3-1
cdr3_aa: CASSQGSGRLAKNIQYF
cdr3_nt: TGTGCCAGCAGCCAAGGTAGCGGGAGATTAGCCAAAAACATTCAGTACTTC

j_call: TRBJ1-1
d_call: TRBD1
clone_size: -
v_call: TRBV3-1
cdr3_aa: CASSQSVQGAKTFF
cdr3_nt: TGTGCCAGCAGCCAATCCGTGCAGGGGGCGAAAACTTTCTTT

j_call: TRBJ2-3
d_call: -
clone_size: many
v_call: TRBV12-3/TRBV12-4
cdr3_aa: CASSYLDSTDTQYF
cdr3_nt: TGTGCCAGCAGTTACTTGGACAGCACAGATACGCAGTATTTT

j_call: TRBJ2-1
d_call: -
clone_size: many
v_call: TRBV20-1
cdr3_aa: CSFRGLSYNEQFF
cdr3_nt: TGCAGTTTCCGGGGCCTCTCCTACAATGAGCAGTTCTTC

j_call: TRBJ2-7
d_call: TRBD2
clone_size: many
v_call: TRBV11-2
cdr3_aa: CASSFSGGEQYF
cdr3_nt: TGTGCCAGCAGCTTTTCGGGGGGGGAGCAGTACTTC

j_call: TRBJ2-7
d_call: TRBD1
clone_size: many
v_call: TRBV6-6
cdr3_aa: CATSRTGEIGSYEQYF
cdr3_nt: TGTGCCACCTCTAGGACAGGGGAGATTGGCTCCTACGAGCAGTACTTC

j_call: TRBJ2-1
d_call: -
clone_size: many
v_call: TRBV7-2
cdr3_aa: CATKQAGMNEQFF
cdr3_nt: TGTGCCACCAAGCAGGCGGGGATGAATGAGCAGTTCTTC

j_call: TRBJ2-1
d_call: TRBD1
clone_size: -
v_call: TRBV9
cdr3_aa: CANSVGGYRANEQFF
cdr3_nt: TGTGCCAACAGCGTAGGGGGCTACAGGGCAAATGAACAGTTCTTC

j_call: TRBJ2-2
d_call: -
clone_size: -
v_call: TRBV15
cdr3_aa: CATSREGGGARDTGELFF
cdr3_nt: TGTGCCACCAGCAGAGAAGGGGGGGGGGCGCGGGACACCGGGGAGCTGTTTTTT

j_call: TRBJ2-5
d_call: TRBD1
clone_size: many
v_call: TRBV20-1
cdr3_aa: CSAAGTGEETQYF
cdr3_nt: TGCAGTGCTGCCGGGACAGGGGAAGAGACCCAGTACTTC

j_call: TRBJ2-7
d_call: -
clone_size: many
v_call: TRBV6-2/TRBV6-3
cdr3_aa: CASSFRVDYEQYF
cdr3_nt: TGTGCCAGCAGTTTCAGGGTTGACTACGAGCAGTACTTC

j_call: TRBJ2-1
d_call: TRBD2
clone_size: -
v_call: TRBV6-6
cdr3_aa: CASSPPGGFHNEQFF
cdr3_nt: TGTGCCAGCAGCCCCCCGGGAGGGTTTCACAATGAGCAGTTCTTC

j_call: TRBJ2-1
d_call: TRBD2
clone_size: many
v_call: TRBV7-9
cdr3_aa: CASSSRGGLADYNEQFF
cdr3_nt: TGTGCCAGCAGCTCAAGGGGCGGACTAGCGGACTACAATGAGCAGTTCTTC

j_call: TRBJ2-3
d_call: -
clone_size: once
v_call: TRBV5-1
cdr3_aa: CASTRGAGSTDTQYF
cdr3_nt: TGCGCCAGCACTAGAGGGGCAGGGAGCACAGATACGCAGTATTTT

j_call: TRBJ2-7
d_call: -
clone_size: many
v_call: TRBV6-1
cdr3_aa: CASSEGGVSSYEQYF
cdr3_nt: TGTGCCAGCAGTGAGGGCGGGGTTAGCTCCTACGAGCAGTACTTC

j_call: TRBJ2-1
d_call: TRBD2
clone_size: once
v_call: TRBV7-2
cdr3_aa: CASSVTSGSAGEQFF
cdr3_nt: TGTGCCAGCAGCGTAACTAGCGGGAGTGCAGGTGAGCAGTTCTTC

j_call: TRBJ2-7
d_call: -
clone_size: many
v_call: TRBV6-5
cdr3_aa: CASSYGASYEQYF
cdr3_nt: TGTGCCAGCAGTTACGGGGCGTCCTACGAGCAGTACTTC

j_call: TRBJ1-5
d_call: -
clone_size: once
v_call: TRBV4-3
cdr3_aa: CASSQDGTVNQPQHF
cdr3_nt: TGCGCCAGCAGCCAAGACGGGACGGTCAATCAGCCCCAGCATTTT

j_call: TRBJ1-2
d_call: -
clone_size: many
v_call: TRBV5-6
cdr3_aa: CASSLVGRDGYGYTF
cdr3_nt: TGTGCCAGCAGCCTGGTGGGCAGGGATGGTTATGGCTACACCTTC

j_call: TRBJ2-5
d_call: TRBD2
clone_size: many
v_call: TRBV20-1
cdr3_aa: CSASPGTSGGLLRMETQYF
cdr3_nt: TGCAGTGCTAGTCCCGGGACTAGCGGGGGACTCCTAAGGATGGAGACCCAGTACTTC

j_call: TRBJ2-5
d_call: TRBD2
clone_size: many
v_call: TRBV4-2
cdr3_aa: CASSQDLRGGAGETQYF
cdr3_nt: TGTGCCAGCAGCCAAGATCTGCGCGGGGGGGCCGGAGAGACCCAGTACTTC

j_call: TRBJ2-1
d_call: TRBD2
clone_size: many
v_call: TRBV2
cdr3_aa: CASIGTSGGPSSYNEQFF
cdr3_nt: TGTGCCAGCATAGGGACTAGCGGGGGCCCGAGCTCCTACAATGAGCAGTTCTTC

j_call: TRBJ2-5
d_call: TRBD2
clone_size: many
v_call: TRBV15
cdr3_aa: CATLAGGLQETQYF
cdr3_nt: TGTGCCACCTTAGCGGGGGGACTACAAGAGACCCAGTACTTC

j_call: TRBJ2-1
d_call: -
clone_size: few
v_call: TRBV28
cdr3_aa: CASSFRPTGYNEQFF
cdr3_nt: TGTGCCAGCAGTTTTCGTCCGACAGGATACAATGAGCAGTTCTTC

j_call: TRBJ2-6
d_call: -
clone_size: many
v_call: TRBV15
cdr3_aa: CATSRVGGRGGSSGANVLTF
cdr3_nt: TGTGCCACCAGCAGAGTGGGAGGCAGGGGGGGGTCCTCTGGGGCCAACGTCCTGACTTTC

j_call: TRBJ2-1
d_call: TRBD1
clone_size: -
v_call: TRBV20-1
cdr3_aa: CSASNVLRGRNEQFF
cdr3_nt: TGTAGTGCTAGTAATGTCTTAAGGGGGCGCAATGAGCAGTTCTTC